This T cell receptor (beta chain) was captured in a study of T cell clonality in common variable immunodeficiency. V dropped 9 bases and J dropped 3; count of bases not matched to a gene: 9. Germline lookup yields CDR1 KGHSH and CDR2 LQKENI. The CDR3 contains 14 residues. Assay: immunoSEQ multiplex PCR; the TCRdb copy retains only in-frame clones and omits some. The sample includes about 16,000 clones, none of them occurring once. In regard to this clone: Its target is not known. The CDR3 extends 3 residues past the end of the read, so its final part is completed from the germline J gene.

Overall study findings and caveats: Reportedly, TCR beta sequences from common variable immunodeficiency showed fewer deletions and N-nucleotide insertions. CVID subjects shared fewer TCRbeta clones than healthy controls did.

The J gene is TRBJ2-3, the V gene TRBV18, with 7 bases fitting TRBD1. The clonotype originates from a human donor with common variable immunodeficiency. Sequences were obtained from peripheral blood mononuclear cells. The sequenced CDR3 bases are TGTGCCAGTCATGGGACAGTTGATACAGATACG. The encoded protein is CASHGTVDTDT. The entire CDR3 reads CASHGTVDTDTQYF.